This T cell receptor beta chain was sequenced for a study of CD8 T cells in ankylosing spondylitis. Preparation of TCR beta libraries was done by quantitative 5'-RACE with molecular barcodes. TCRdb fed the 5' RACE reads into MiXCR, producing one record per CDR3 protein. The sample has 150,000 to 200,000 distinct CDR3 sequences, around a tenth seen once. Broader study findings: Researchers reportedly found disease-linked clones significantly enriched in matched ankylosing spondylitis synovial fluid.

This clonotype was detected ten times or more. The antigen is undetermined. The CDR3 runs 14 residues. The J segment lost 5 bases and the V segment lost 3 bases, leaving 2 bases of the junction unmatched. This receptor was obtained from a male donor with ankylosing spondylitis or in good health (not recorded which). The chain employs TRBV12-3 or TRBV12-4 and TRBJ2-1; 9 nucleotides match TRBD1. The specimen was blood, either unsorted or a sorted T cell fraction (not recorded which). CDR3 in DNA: TGTGCCAGCAGTTTCTGGACAGGGGACAATGAGCAGTTCTTC. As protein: CASSFWTGDNEQFF.